Shown below are 16 T cell receptor beta chains from a single sample sequenced in a study of blood T cell repertoires in COVID-19 (TCRdb year 2020). Library method: the immunoSEQ multiplex PCR assay. Not all clones reach the TCRdb copy of this immuneACCESS table, which keeps in-frame sequences only. Checked studies attribute under half of the gap to unresolved V genes and leave the rest unexplained. The sample table contains over 100,000 clones; only one count was recorded for approximately 90% of them. About a fifth of the sample goes to the ten largest clones. The sequenced sample was peripheral blood. The origin of the receptors is a human donor with acute or convalescent COVID-19. The donor label of this sample is uncertain.

As DNA, the CDR3 is TGTGCCAGCAGCTTTCAGGGACACGGCAATGAGCAGTTCTTC. Its translation is CASSFQGHGNEQFF. The rearrangement uses TRBV3-1 (or the pseudogene TRBV3-2) and TRBJ2-1; possibly TRBD1 for D (6 bases). Germline V CDR1 and CDR2: LGHDT, YNNKEL (reference sequence). V was pared by 5 bases and J by 6 bases, with 14 bases between. The CDR3 covers 14 residues.

This clone came up a few times. V gene TRBV12-3 or TRBV12-4 combines with J gene TRBJ2-7, with 9 bases fitting TRBD2. The CDR3 is 13 residues long. V was pared by 6 bases and J by 4 bases, with 4 bases of the junction left unmatched. CDR3 loop: CASRASGTYEQYF. CDR3 in DNA: TGTGCCAGCAGGGCTAGCGGGACTTACGAGCAGTACTTC.

This chain links TRBV5-6 with TRBJ2-3; 14 bases align to TRBD2. CDR1 is SGHDT, CDR2 YYEEEE, per germline. V dropped 3 bases and J dropped 4; count of bases not matched to a gene: 7. This CDR3 spans 17 amino acids. Written as DNA, the CDR3 is TGTGCCAGCAGCTGGGGACTAGCGGGGGACCGCCCAGATACGCAGTATTTT. It encodes CASSWGLAGDRPDTQYF. The whole variable domain, remainder taken from reference TRBV5-6 and TRBJ2-3, is DAGVTQSPTHLIKTRGQQVTLRCSPKSGHDTVSWYQQALGQGPQFIFQYYEEEERQRGNFPDRFSGHQFPNYSSELNVNALLLGDSALYLCASSWGLAGDRPDTQYFGPGTRLTVL.

This clone was recorded only once. The rearrangement uses TRBV9 and TRBJ2-5, with TRBD1 identical over 8 bases. Germline loops: CDR1 SGDLS, CDR2 YYNGEE. The J segment lost 5 bases and the V segment lost 3 bases, leaving 6 bases of the junction unmatched. This CDR3 is built from 14 residues. CDR3 region: CASSAQGAWETQYF. CDR3 coding DNA: TGTGCCAGCAGCGCCCAGGGGGCCTGGGAGACCCAGTACTTC.

The rearrangement uses TRBV11-3 and TRBJ2-1; the match to TRBD2 covers 14 bases. Germline-derived CDR1 and CDR2 are SGHNT and YENEEA. V dropped 1 base and J dropped 9; count of bases not matched to a gene: 8. This CDR3 region has 17 residues. CDR3 nucleotide sequence: TGTGCCAGCAGCTTAGGCCAGGGACTAGCGGGAGTTGGTGAGCAGTTCTTC. Amino acid sequence: CASSLGQGLAGVGEQFF. The whole variable domain, remainder taken from reference TRBV11-3 and TRBJ2-1, is EAGVVQSPRYKIIEKKQPVAFWCNPISGHNTLYWYLQNLGQGPELLIRYENEEAVDDSQLPKDRFSAERLKGVDSTLKIQPAELGDSAVYLCASSLGQGLAGVGEQFFGPGTRLTVL.

The rearrangement uses TRBV2 and TRBJ1-1; D remains unclear. The CDR3 loop spans 14 amino acids. The germline CDR1 and CDR2 sequences are SNHLY and FYNNEI. The V end was cut by 3 bases, the J end by 1 base, with 9 bases between. The CDR3 nucleotides read TGTGCCAGCAGTGAGTTAGAACGGAACACTGAAGCTTTCTTT. Encoded protein: CASSELERNTEAFF.

The chain combines TRBV7-2 with TRBJ2-7, with 10 bases that match TRBD1. The CDR3 contains 13 residues. Germline assignment: CDR1 SGHTA and CDR2 FQGNSA. V was clipped by 6 bases and J by 4 bases; unmatched bases: 3. The chain's CDR3 is CASRGQGRYEQYF. Here the CDR3 DNA reads TGTGCCAGCAGGGGACAGGGGAGATACGAGCAGTACTTC.

V gene TRBV7-2 combines with J gene TRBJ1-1; D is perhaps TRBD1 (5 bases). There are 16 residues in the CDR3. V was cut by 3 bases and J by 0 bases, with 14 bases left in between. The germline gives CDR1 SGHTA, CDR2 FQGNSA. The CDR3 coding sequence is TGTGCCAGCAGCTTCAAACCCCAGGGTATGAACACTGAAGCTTTCTTT. Protein sequence: CASSFKPQGMNTEAFF.

This clone was seen once. V and J are TRBV27 and TRBJ1-2; D unclear. V lost 1 base and J lost 7, with 19 bases in between. This CDR3 has 16 amino acids. Germline V gene lookup returns CDR1 MNHEY and CDR2 SMNVEV (reference sequence). The CDR3 bases are TGTGCCAGCAGTTTATATCGGATGCCGGGGTCGGGTGGCTACACCTTC. It yields the protein CASSLYRMPGSGGYTF.

The V gene is TRBV24-1, the J gene TRBJ1-5; perhaps TRBD1 as D (6 bases). CDR1 and CDR2 from the germline V gene are KGHDR and SFDVKD. Trimming took off 5 bases at V and 10 bases at J, with 17 bases between the two ends. The CDR3 has 14 residues. CDR3 coding DNA: TGTGCCACCAGTGCCCAGGGGTCCTCGTCCCCCCAGCATTTT. It encodes CATSAQGSSSPQHF.

This clone was detected only once. This rearrangement joins TRBV19 to TRBJ1-4; 7 bases align to TRBD1. CDR1 and CDR2 from the germline V gene are LNHDA and SQIVND (reference sequence). CDR3 length: 16 amino acids. After removal of 3 bases from V and 0 bases from J, the junction contained 4 bases not matched to a gene. Written as DNA, the CDR3 is TGTGCCAGTAGTATCCGACAGGGAACAACTAATGAAAAACTGTTTTTT. Translating it yields CASSIRQGTTNEKLFF.

The V call is TRBV18, the J call TRBJ2-2, with TRBD1 identical over 9 bases. The CDR3 consists of 16 residues. Trimming took 3 bases from V and 6 from J; bases not matched to a gene: 8. The germline V gene encodes CDR1 KGHSH and CDR2 LQKENI. CDR3 sequence: CASSPLDRGVPGELFF. The CDR3 nucleotides read TGTGCCAGCTCACCTCTGGACAGGGGAGTACCCGGGGAGCTGTTTTTT.

The J gene is TRBJ1-6, the V gene TRBV7-2, with TRBD1 matching over 7 bases. Trimming at V came to 5 bases and at J to 14 bases, leaving 15 bases not matched to a gene. The CDR3 runs 15 residues. The germline V gene has CDR1 SGHTA and CDR2 FQGNSA. The CDR3 DNA reads as TGTGCCAGCAGCCCACACGGGACAGCCGGAATAGCCCTCCACTTT. This encodes CASSPHGTAGIALHF.

The genes are TRBV4-3 and TRBJ2-1, with 8 bases identical to TRBD2. This CDR3 is 14 amino acids long. Trimming cost V 3 bases and J 6 bases; bases outside gene matches: 4. Germline V gene data show CDR1 as LGHNA and CDR2 as YSLEER. CDR3 region: CASSQLAGSNEQFF. CDR3 coding DNA: TGCGCCAGCAGCCAGTTAGCGGGAAGCAATGAGCAGTTCTTC.

This clone was found once. The chain couples TRBV19 to TRBJ1-4; D is perhaps TRBD1 (5 bases). V dropped 7 bases and J dropped 8 bases, with 8 bases sitting between them. This CDR3 has 11 residues. Germline V gene lookup returns CDR1 LNHDA and CDR2 SQIVND (reference sequence). The CDR3 DNA follows: TGTGCCAGTAAACGGGGGGAAAAACTGTTTTTT. Protein product: CASKRGEKLFF. The full variable domain, completed using reference TRBV19 and TRBJ1-4, is DGGITQSPKYLFRKEGQNVTLSCEQNLNHDAMYWYRQDPGQGLRLIYYSQIVNDFQKGDIAEGYSVSREKKESFPLTVTSAQKNPTAFYLCASKRGEKLFFGSGTQLSVL.

The gene calls are TRBV5-1 and TRBJ2-5, with D perhaps TRBD1 (6 bases). This CDR3 is built from 13 residues. The V end was cut by 0 bases, the J end by 5 bases, with 8 bases between. Germline V gives CDR1 SGHRS, CDR2 YFSETQ. The CDR3 DNA sequence: TGCGCCAGCAGCTTGGCGCAGGGGGAGACCCAGTACTTC. As protein: CASSLAQGETQYF.